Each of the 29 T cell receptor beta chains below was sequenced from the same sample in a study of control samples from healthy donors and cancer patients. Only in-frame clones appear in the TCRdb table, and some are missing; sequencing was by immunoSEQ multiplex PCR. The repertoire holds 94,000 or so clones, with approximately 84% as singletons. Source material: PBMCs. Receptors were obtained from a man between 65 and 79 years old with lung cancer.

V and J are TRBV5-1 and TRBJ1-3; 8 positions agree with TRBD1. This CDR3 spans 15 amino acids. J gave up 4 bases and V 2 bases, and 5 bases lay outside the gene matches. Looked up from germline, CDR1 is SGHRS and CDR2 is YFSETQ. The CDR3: CASSLETGAGNTIYF. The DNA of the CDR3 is TGCGCCAGCAGCTTAGAGACAGGGGCCGGAAACACCATATATTTT.

CDR3 in amino acids: CASSQAPRGVSTDTQYF. The CDR3 DNA sequence: TGCGCCAGCAGCCAAGCCCCTCGGGGGGTGAGCACAGATACGCAGTATTTT. V is TRBV4-3 and J is TRBJ2-3; 7 positions match TRBD2. The CDR3 loop spans 17 amino acids. Trimming took 1 base from V and 0 from J; bases not matched to a gene: 7. Germline CDR1 LGHNA, CDR2 YSLEER.

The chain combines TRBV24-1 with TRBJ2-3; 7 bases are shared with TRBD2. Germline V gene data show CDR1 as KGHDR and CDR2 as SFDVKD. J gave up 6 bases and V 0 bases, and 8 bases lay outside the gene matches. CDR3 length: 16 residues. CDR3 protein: CATSDLGASGSDTQYF. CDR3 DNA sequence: TGTGCCACCAGTGATTTGGGTGCTAGCGGAAGCGATACGCAGTATTTT.

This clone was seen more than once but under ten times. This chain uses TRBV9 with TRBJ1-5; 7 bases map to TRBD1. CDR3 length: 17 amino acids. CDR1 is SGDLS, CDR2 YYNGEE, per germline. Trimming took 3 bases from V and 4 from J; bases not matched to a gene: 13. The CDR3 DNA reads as TGTGCCAGCAGCGGGGGGAGGGGGCCTCCAGGAAATCAGCCCCAGCATTTT. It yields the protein CASSGGRGPPGNQPQHF.

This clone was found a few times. The CDR3 loop is CASRPTGGDTQYF. The DNA for the CDR3 is TGCGCCAGCAGACCAACAGGGGGGGATACGCAGTATTTT. The chain links TRBV4-1 to TRBJ2-3; TRBD1 aligns across 8 bases. This CDR3 spans 13 amino acids. Germline CDR1 and CDR2: MGHRA and YSYEKL. V was pared by 6 bases and J by 6 bases, with 5 bases of the junction left unmatched.

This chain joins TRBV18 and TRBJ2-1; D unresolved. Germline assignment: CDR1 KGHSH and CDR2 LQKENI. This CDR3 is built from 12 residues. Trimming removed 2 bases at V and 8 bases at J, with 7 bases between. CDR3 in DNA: TGTGCCAGCTCACCAAGTCGTGATGAGCAGTTCTTC. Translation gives CASSPSRDEQFF. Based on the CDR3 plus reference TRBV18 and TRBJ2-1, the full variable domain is NAGVMQNPRHLVRRRGQEARLRCSPMKGHSHVYWYRQLPEEGLKFMVYLQKENIIDESGMPKERFSAEFPKEGPSILRIQQVVRGDSAAYFCASSPSRDEQFFGPGTRLTVL.

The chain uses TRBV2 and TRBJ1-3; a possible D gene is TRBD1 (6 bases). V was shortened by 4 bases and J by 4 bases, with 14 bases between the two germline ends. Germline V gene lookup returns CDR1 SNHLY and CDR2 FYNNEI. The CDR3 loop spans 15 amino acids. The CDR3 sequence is CASSGVGAFGNTIYF. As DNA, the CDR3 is TGTGCCAGCAGTGGAGTGGGGGCTTTCGGAAACACCATATATTTT.

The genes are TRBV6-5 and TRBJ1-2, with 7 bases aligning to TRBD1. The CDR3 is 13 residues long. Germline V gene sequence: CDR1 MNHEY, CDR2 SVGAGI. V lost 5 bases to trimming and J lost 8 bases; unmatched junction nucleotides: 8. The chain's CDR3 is CASSTRGVRGYTF. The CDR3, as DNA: TGTGCCAGCAGTACCAGGGGGGTAAGGGGCTACACCTTC.

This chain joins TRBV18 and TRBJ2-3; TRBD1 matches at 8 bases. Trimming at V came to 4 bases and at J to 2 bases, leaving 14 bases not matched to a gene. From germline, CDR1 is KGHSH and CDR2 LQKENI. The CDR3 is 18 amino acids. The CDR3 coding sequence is TGTGCCAGCTCACTCCGGGACAGGAATCCATTAAACACAGATACGCAGTATTTT. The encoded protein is CASSLRDRNPLNTDTQYF. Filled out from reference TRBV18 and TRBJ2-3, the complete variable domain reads NAGVMQNPRHLVRRRGQEARLRCSPMKGHSHVYWYRQLPEEGLKFMVYLQKENIIDESGMPKERFSAEFPKEGPSILRIQQVVRGDSAAYFCASSLRDRNPLNTDTQYFGPGTRLTVL.

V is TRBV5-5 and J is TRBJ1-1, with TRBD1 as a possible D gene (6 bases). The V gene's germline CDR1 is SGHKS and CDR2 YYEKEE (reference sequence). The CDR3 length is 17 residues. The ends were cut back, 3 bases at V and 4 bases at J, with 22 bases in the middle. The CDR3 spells CASSSLSTGASSTEAFF. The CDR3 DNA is TGTGCCAGCAGCTCCTTATCAACGGGGGCTAGTAGCACTGAAGCTTTCTTT.

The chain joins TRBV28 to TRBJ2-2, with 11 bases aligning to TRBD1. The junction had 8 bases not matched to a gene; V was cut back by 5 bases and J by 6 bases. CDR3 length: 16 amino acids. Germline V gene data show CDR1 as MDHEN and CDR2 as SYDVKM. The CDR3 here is CASSRGQGAQAGELFF. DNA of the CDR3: TGTGCCAGCAGTCGAGGACAGGGGGCCCAAGCCGGGGAGCTGTTTTTT. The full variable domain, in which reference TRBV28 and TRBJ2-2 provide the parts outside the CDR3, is DVKVTQSSRYLVKRTGEKVFLECVQDMDHENMFWYRQDPGLGLRLIYFSYDVKMKEKGDIPEGYSVSREKKERFSLILESASTNQTSMYLCASSRGQGAQAGELFFGEGSRLTVL.

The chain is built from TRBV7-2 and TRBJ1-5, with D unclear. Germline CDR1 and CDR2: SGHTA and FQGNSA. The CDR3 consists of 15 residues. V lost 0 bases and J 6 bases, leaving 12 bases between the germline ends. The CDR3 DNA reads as TGTGCCAGCAGCTTAGCGAAGGGCCGGAGTCAGCCCCAGCATTTT. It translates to CASSLAKGRSQPQHF.

The CDR3 bases are TGTGCCAGCAGTTACCCCGGTGGTAGCGGGGGGGCCTTACAAGAGACCCAGTACTTC. Protein sequence: CASSYPGGSGGALQETQYF. The chain is built from TRBV6-2 or TRBV6-3 and TRBJ2-5; 11 positions match TRBD2. The germline CDR1 and CDR2 sequences are MNHEY and SVGEGT. Trimming at V came to 2 bases and at J to 2 bases, leaving 13 bases not matched to a gene. The CDR3 loop spans 19 amino acids.

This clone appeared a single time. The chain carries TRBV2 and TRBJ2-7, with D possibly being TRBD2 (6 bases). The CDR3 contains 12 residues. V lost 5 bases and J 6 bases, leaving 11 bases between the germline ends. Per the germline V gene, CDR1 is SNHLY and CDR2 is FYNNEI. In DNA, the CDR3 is TGTGCCAGCAGTTCTCAGGGAGGCGAGCAGTACTTC. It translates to CASSSQGGEQYF.

CDR3 sequence reads: CASSQGGLQETQYF. In nucleotides, the CDR3 is TGTGCCAGCAGCCAAGGGGGCCTCCAAGAGACCCAGTACTTC. This chain connects TRBV3-1 (or the pseudogene TRBV3-2) to TRBJ2-5; maybe TRBD1 (5 bases). Germline CDR1 and CDR2: LGHDT and YNNKEL (reference sequence). The germline V and J ends were trimmed by 1 base and 1 base, with 7 bases remaining between them. The CDR3 runs 14 residues.

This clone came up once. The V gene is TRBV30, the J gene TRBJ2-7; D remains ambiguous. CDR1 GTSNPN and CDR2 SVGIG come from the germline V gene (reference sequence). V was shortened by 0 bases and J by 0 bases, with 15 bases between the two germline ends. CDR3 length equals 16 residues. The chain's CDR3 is CAWSVVPAFSSYEQYF. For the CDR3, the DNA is TGTGCCTGGAGTGTAGTACCGGCTTTCAGCTCCTACGAGCAGTACTTC.

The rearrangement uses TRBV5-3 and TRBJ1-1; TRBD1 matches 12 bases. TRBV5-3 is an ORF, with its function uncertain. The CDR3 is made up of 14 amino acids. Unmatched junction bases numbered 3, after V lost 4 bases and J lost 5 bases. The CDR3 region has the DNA TGTGCCAGAAGCACGGGACAGGGGGCGACTGAAGCTTTCTTT. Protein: CARSTGQGATEAFF.

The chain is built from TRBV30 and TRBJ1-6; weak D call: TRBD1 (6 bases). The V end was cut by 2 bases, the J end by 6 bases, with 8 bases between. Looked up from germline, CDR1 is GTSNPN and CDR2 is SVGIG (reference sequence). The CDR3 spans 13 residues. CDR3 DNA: TGTGCCTGGAGTCGACAGGTTAATTCACCCCTCCACTTT. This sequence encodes CAWSRQVNSPLHF.

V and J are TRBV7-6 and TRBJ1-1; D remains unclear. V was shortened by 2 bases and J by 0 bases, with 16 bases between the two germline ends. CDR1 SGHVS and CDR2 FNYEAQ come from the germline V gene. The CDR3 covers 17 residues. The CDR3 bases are TGTGCCAGCAGCTTACCGAAAACGACGGATATGAACACTGAAGCTTTCTTT. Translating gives CASSLPKTTDMNTEAFF.

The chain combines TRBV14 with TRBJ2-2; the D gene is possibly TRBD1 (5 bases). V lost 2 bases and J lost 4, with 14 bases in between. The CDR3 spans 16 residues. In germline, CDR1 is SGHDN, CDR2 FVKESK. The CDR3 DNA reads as TGTGCCAGCAGCCAACATCGGGCGCAGGGCACCGGGGAGCTGTTTTTT. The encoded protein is CASSQHRAQGTGELFF.

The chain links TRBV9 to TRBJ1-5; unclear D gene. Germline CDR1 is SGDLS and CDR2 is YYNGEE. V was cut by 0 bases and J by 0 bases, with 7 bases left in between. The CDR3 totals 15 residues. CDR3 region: CASSVGPNSNQPQHF. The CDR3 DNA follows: TGTGCCAGCAGCGTAGGCCCGAATAGCAATCAGCCCCAGCATTTT.

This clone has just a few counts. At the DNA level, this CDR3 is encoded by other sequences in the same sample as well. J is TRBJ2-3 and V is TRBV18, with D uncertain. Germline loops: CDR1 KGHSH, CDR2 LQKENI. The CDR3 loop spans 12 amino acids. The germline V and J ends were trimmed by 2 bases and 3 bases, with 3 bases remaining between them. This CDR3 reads CASSPRTDTQYF. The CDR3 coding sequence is TGTGCCAGCTCACCAAGAACAGATACGCAGTATTTT.

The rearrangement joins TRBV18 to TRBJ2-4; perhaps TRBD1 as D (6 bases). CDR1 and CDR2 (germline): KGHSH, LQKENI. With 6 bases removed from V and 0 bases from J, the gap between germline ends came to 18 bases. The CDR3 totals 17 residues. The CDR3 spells CASSHIQGTSAKNIQYF. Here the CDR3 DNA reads TGTGCCAGCTCCCATATACAGGGTACTTCAGCCAAAAACATTCAGTACTTC.

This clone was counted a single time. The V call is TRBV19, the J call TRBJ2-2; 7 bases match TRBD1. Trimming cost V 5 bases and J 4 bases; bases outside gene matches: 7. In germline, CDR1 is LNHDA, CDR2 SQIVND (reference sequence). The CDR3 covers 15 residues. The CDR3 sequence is CASSPPGQPTGELFF. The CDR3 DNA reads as TGTGCCAGTAGTCCTCCGGGACAGCCCACCGGGGAGCTGTTTTTT.

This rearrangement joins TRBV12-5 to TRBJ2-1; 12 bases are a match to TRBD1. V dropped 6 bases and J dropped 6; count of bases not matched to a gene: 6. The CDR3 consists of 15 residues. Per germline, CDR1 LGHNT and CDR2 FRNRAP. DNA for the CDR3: TGTGCTAGTGGACCGGGACAGGGGGCGCGCAATGAGCAGTTCTTC. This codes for CASGPGQGARNEQFF.

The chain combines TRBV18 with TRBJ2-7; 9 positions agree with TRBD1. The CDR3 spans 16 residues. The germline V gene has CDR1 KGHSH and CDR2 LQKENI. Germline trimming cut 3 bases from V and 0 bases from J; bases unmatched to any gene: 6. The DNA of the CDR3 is TGTGCCAGCTCACCTAGAGGGGACAGGGTCTCCTACGAGCAGTACTTC. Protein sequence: CASSPRGDRVSYEQYF.

CDR3 bases: TGTGCCAGCAGCGGGGGGCGGGTTGAAAAACTGTTTTTT. Translation gives CASSGGRVEKLFF. V is TRBV6-5 and J is TRBJ1-4, with D possibly matching TRBD1 (6 bases). The CDR3 has 13 residues. CDR1 and CDR2 from the germline V gene are MNHEY and SVGAGI. V was clipped by 6 bases and J by 7 bases, with 12 bases between them.

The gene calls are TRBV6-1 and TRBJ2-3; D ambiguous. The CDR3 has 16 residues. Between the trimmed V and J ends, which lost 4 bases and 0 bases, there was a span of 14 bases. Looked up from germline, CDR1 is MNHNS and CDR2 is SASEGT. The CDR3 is CASSAKRELSTDTQYF. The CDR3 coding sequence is TGTGCCAGCAGTGCCAAGCGAGAGTTAAGCACAGATACGCAGTATTTT.

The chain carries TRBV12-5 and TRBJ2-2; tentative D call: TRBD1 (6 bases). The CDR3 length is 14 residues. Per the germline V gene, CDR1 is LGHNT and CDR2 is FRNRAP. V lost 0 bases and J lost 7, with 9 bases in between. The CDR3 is CASGLVGGIGELFF. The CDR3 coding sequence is TGTGCTAGTGGTTTGGTAGGGGGTATCGGGGAGCTGTTTTTT.